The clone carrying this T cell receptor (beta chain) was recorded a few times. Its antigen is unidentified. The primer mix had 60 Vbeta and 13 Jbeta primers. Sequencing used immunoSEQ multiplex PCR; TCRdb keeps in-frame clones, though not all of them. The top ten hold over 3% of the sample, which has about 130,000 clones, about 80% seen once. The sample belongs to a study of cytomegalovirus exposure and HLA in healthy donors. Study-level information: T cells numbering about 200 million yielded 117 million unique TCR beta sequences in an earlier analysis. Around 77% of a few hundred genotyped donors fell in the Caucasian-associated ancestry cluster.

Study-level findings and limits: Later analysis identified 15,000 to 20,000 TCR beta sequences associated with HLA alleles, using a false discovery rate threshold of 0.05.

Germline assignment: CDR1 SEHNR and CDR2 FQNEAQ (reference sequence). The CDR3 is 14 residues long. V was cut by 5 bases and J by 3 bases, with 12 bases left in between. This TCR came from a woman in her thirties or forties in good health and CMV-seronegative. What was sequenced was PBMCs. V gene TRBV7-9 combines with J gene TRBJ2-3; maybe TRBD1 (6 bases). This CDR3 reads CASSPARGTDTQYF. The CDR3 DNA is TGTGCCAGCAGCCCCGCCAGGGGTACAGATACGCAGTATTTT.